These 14 T cell receptor beta chains were all obtained from the same sample, sequenced in a study of CD8+ T cells in alopecia areata. After isolation, RNA underwent reverse transcription to generate cDNA as the sequencing template. Profiling relied on immunoSEQ multiplex PCR, and the TCRdb table lists in-frame clones only, not all of them. The sample holds some 190,000 clones; around 51% are singletons and the top ten take around 9.1%. Sample treatment: oral pan-JAK inhibitor, 5-10 mg twice daily. Sample: CD8+ T cells sorted from blood, taken between weeks 51 and 54, from a patient treated with tofacitinib. The source of these receptors is a human donor with alopecia areata.

There are a few counts of this clone. The genes are TRBV2 and TRBJ2-5; 10 nucleotides match TRBD1. Unmatched junction bases numbered 3, after V lost 2 bases and J lost 3 bases. The CDR3 runs to 15 residues. Germline V lookup: CDR1 SNHLY, CDR2 FYNNEI. CDR3: CASSEPGTGEETQYF. The CDR3 nucleotides read TGTGCCAGCAGTGAACCCGGGACAGGGGAAGAGACCCAGTACTTC.

Here the CDR3 reads CASSHSPDTQYF. CDR3 bases: TGTGCCAGCAGTCACTCCCCAGATACGCAGTATTTT. This rearrangement joins TRBV7-9 to TRBJ2-3; unclear D gene. Germline CDR1 SEHNR, CDR2 FQNEAQ (reference sequence). The CDR3 contains 12 residues. Trimming left V 6 bases short and J 4 bases short, with 8 bases between.

The chain recombines TRBV29-1 with TRBJ2-7, with D perhaps matching TRBD1 (7 bases). Per the germline V gene, CDR1 is SQVTM and CDR2 is ANQGSEA. Trimming shortened V by 5 bases and J by 6 bases, and 17 bases separated the two germline ends. The CDR3 is 13 amino acids. CDR3 region: CSVFGQAGGEQYF. The CDR3 coding sequence is TGCAGCGTTTTTGGACAGGCCGGGGGCGAGCAGTACTTC.

The J gene is TRBJ2-7, the V gene TRBV5-6; D is undetermined. Trimming took 0 bases from V and 2 from J, leaving 9 bases between them. Germline V lookup: CDR1 SGHDT, CDR2 YYEEEE. This CDR3 contains 14 residues. CDR3 amino acids: CASSLVGSTYEQYF. Written as DNA, the CDR3 is TGTGCCAGCAGCTTGGTAGGCAGCACCTACGAGCAGTACTTC.

This chain links TRBV7-2 with TRBJ1-1; TRBD1 aligns across 7 bases. The V gene's germline CDR1 is SGHTA and CDR2 FQGNSA. The CDR3 contains 14 residues. J gave up 4 bases and V 6 bases, and 8 bases lay outside the gene matches. CDR3: CASRYRGMGTEAFF. For the CDR3, the DNA is TGTGCCAGCAGGTACAGGGGAATGGGCACTGAAGCTTTCTTT.

The chain carries TRBV5-6 and TRBJ1-5; D ambiguous. V lost 4 bases and J lost 1, with 6 bases in between. Germline assignment: CDR1 SGHDT and CDR2 YYEEEE. CDR3 size: 13 residues. As DNA, the CDR3 is TGTGCCAGCAGCCCGGGGAGCAATCAGCCCCAGCATTTT. As protein: CASSPGSNQPQHF. The full variable domain, its missing parts supplied by reference TRBV5-6 and TRBJ1-5, is DAGVTQSPTHLIKTRGQQVTLRCSPKSGHDTVSWYQQALGQGPQFIFQYYEEEERQRGNFPDRFSGHQFPNYSSELNVNALLLGDSALYLCASSPGSNQPQHFGDGTRLSIL.

The table lists this clone with a few counts. The chain links TRBV6-5 to TRBJ2-1; D gene ambiguous. The V gene's germline CDR1 is MNHEY and CDR2 SVGAGI. This CDR3 is built from 13 residues. Trimming shortened V by 0 bases and J by 11 bases, and 11 bases separated the two germline ends. CDR3 sequence (DNA): TGTGCCAGCAGTTACTCGAGTAGTCTTCAGCAGTTCTTC. Protein: CASSYSSSLQQFF.

The gene calls are TRBV13 and TRBJ2-7; D ambiguous. The CDR3 contains 13 residues. CDR1 PRHDT and CDR2 FYEKMQ come from the germline V gene (reference sequence). Between the trimmed V and J ends, which lost 1 base and 3 bases, there was a span of 7 bases. CDR3 DNA: TGTGCCAGCAGCTTAGATAGGGACTACGAGCAGTACTTC. The encoded protein is CASSLDRDYEQYF.

This clone was found a few times. This chain links TRBV6-5 with TRBJ1-3, with D perhaps matching TRBD1 (5 bases). V lost 5 bases and J lost 0, with 11 bases in between. The germline V gene has CDR1 MNHEY and CDR2 SVGAGI. CDR3 length: 15 residues. CDR3 in amino acids: CASSPDSGSGNTIYF. For the CDR3, the DNA is TGTGCCAGCAGTCCCGACAGCGGCTCTGGAAACACCATATATTTT.

V gene TRBV7-2 combines with J gene TRBJ1-5; TRBD1 matches 11 bases. The CDR3 covers 15 residues. Per germline, CDR1 SGHTA and CDR2 FQGNSA. With 2 bases clipped from V and 6 bases from J, the junction kept 3 bases outside the gene matches. CDR3 loop: CASSLRTGGGQPQHF. CDR3 DNA sequence: TGTGCCAGCAGCTTACGGACAGGGGGCGGTCAGCCCCAGCATTTT. The whole variable domain, filled in from reference TRBV7-2 and TRBJ1-5, reads GAGVSQSPSNKVTEKGKDVELRCDPISGHTALYWYRQSLGQGLEFLIYFQGNSAPDKSGLPSDRFSAERTGGSVSTLTIQRTQQEDSAVYLCASSLRTGGGQPQHFGDGTRLSIL.

In its sample, this clone was seen once. This sequence joins TRBV27 and TRBJ2-1; D might be TRBD2 (5 bases). V was pared by 2 bases and J by 0 bases, with 8 bases between. CDR3 length equals 15 residues. Germline CDR1 reads MNHEY; CDR2 reads SMNVEV (reference sequence). The DNA for the CDR3 is TGTGCCAGCAGTTTAGGTGCGGGCTCCTACAATGAGCAGTTCTTC. Protein product: CASSLGAGSYNEQFF.

This clone was seen a few times. The chain combines TRBV9 with TRBJ2-1, with TRBD1 identical over 7 bases. CDR3 length equals 15 residues. Germline V CDR1 and CDR2: SGDLS, YYNGEE. J lost 4 bases, V lost 0 bases, and 4 bases had no gene match. This CDR3 is CASSVDRGVYNEQFF. The CDR3 bases are TGTGCCAGCAGCGTAGACAGGGGTGTTTACAATGAGCAGTTCTTC.

The chain couples TRBV6-5 to TRBJ2-5, with D perhaps assigned TRBD1 or TRBD2 (6 bases each). The germline gives CDR1 MNHEY, CDR2 SVGAGI. This CDR3 comprises 15 residues. Trimming removed 6 bases at V and 5 bases at J, with 19 bases between. The CDR3 protein is CASSATDWRGETQYF. The CDR3 coding sequence is TGTGCCAGCAGCGCCACCGACTGGAGGGGGGAGACCCAGTACTTC.

This chain uses TRBV30 with TRBJ1-6; a weak D match, TRBD1 (6 bases). The V gene lost 4 bases and the J gene lost 0 bases, with 7 bases spanning the gap. The CDR3 contains 14 residues. Germline loops: CDR1 GTSNPN, CDR2 SVGIG (reference sequence). In DNA form, the CDR3 reads TGTGCCTGGAACAGGGACTCCTATAATTCACCCCTCCACTTT. It translates to CAWNRDSYNSPLHF. Full variable domain (missing parts from reference TRBV30 and TRBJ1-6): SQTIHQWPATLVQPVGSPLSLECTVEGTSNPNLYWYRQAAGRGLQLLFYSVGIGQISSEVPQNLSASRPQDRQFILSSKKLLLSDSGFYLCAWNRDSYNSPLHFGNGTRLTVT.